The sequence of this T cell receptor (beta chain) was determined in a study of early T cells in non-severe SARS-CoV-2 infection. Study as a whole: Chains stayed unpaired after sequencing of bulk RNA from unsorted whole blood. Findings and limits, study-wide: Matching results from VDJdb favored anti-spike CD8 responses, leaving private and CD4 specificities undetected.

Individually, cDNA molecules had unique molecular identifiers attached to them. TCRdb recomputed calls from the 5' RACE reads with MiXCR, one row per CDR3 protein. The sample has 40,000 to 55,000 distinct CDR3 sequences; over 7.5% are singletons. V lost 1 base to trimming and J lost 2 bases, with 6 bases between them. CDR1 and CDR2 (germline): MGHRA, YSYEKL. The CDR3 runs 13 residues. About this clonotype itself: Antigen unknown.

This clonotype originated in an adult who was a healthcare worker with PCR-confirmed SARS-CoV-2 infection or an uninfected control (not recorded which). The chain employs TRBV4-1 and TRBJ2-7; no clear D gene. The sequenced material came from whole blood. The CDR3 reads CASSQVRPYEQYF. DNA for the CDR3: TGCGCCAGCAGCCAAGTCAGGCCCTACGAGCAGTACTTC.